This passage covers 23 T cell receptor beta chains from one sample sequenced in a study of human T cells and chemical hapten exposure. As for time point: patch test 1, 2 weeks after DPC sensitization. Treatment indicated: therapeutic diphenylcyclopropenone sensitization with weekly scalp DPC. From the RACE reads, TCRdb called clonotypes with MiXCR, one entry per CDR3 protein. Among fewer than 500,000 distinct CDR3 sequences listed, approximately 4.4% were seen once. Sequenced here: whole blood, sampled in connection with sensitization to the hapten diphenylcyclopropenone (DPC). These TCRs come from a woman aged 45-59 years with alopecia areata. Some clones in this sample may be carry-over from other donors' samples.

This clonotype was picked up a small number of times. The CDR3 spells CSVEAGQGPYGYTF. CDR3 in DNA: TGCAGCGTAGAGGCGGGACAGGGTCCCTATGGCTACACCTTC. The chain couples TRBV29-1 to TRBJ1-2; 9 nucleotides align to TRBD1. The junction had 9 bases not matched to a gene; V was cut back by 6 bases and J by 4 bases. CDR1 and CDR2 from the germline V gene are SQVTM and ANQGSEA. This CDR3 region has 14 residues.

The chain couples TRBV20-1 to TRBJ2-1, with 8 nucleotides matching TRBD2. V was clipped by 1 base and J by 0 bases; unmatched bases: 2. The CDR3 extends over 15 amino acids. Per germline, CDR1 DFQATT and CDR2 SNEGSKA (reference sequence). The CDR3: CSARAGGASYNEQFF. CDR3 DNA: TGCAGTGCTAGAGCCGGGGGGGCCTCCTACAATGAGCAGTTCTTC.

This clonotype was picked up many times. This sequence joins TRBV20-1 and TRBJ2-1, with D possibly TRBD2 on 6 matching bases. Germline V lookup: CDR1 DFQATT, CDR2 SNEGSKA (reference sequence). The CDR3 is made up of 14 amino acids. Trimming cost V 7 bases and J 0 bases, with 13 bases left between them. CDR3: CSVPGLSSYNEQFF. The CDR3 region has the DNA TGCAGTGTACCGGGACTCAGCTCCTACAATGAGCAGTTCTTC.

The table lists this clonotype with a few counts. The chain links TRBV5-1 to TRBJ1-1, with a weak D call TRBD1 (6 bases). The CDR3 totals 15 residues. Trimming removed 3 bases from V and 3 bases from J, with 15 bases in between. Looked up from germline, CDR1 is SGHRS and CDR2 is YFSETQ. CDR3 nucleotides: TGCGCCAGCAGCTCCACAGGGAATGGTGACACTGAAGCTTTCTTT. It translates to CASSSTGNGDTEAFF.

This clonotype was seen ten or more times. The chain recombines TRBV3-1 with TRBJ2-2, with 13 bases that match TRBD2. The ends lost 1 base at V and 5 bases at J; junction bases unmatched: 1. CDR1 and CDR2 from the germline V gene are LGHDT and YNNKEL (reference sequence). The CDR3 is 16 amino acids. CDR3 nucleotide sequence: TGTGCCAGCAGCCAAGCGGGACTAGCGGGAACCGGGGAGCTGTTTTTT. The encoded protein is CASSQAGLAGTGELFF.

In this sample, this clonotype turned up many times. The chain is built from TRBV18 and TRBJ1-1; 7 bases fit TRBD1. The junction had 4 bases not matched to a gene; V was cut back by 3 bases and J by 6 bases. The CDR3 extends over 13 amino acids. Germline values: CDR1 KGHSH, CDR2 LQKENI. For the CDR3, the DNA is TGTGCCAGCTCACCCGGGACAGAACCTGAAGCTTTCTTT. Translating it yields CASSPGTEPEAFF.

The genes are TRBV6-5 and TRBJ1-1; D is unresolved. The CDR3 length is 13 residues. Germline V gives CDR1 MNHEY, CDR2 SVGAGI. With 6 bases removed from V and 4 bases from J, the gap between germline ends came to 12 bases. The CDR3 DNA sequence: TGTGCCAGCAGCCCGGCCCAGGCCACTGAAGCTTTCTTT. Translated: CASSPAQATEAFF.

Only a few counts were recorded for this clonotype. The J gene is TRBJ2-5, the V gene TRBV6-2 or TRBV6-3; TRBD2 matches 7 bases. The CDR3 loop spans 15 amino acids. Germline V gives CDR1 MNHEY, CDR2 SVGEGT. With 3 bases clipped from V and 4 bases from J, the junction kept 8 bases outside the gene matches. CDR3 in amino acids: CASSYGGDGGETQYF. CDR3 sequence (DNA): TGTGCCAGCAGTTATGGGGGGGATGGCGGAGAGACCCAGTACTTC.

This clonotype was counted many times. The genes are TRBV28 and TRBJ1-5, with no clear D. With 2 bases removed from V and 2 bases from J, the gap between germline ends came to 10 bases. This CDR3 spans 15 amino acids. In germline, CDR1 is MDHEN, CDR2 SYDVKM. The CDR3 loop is CASSLPGNGNQPQHF. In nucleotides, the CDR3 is TGTGCCAGCAGTTTACCGGGTAACGGCAATCAGCCCCAGCATTTT.

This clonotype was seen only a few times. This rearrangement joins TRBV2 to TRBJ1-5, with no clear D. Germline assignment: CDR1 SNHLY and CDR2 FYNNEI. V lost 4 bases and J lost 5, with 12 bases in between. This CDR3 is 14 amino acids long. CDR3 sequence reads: CASSVPLRDQPQHF. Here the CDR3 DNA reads TGTGCCAGCAGTGTCCCCTTGAGGGATCAGCCCCAGCATTTT.

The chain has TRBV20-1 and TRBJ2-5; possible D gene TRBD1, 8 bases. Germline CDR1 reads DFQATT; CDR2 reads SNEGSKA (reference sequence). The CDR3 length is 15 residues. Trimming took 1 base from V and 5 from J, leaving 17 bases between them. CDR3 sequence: CSARATGQGGETQYF. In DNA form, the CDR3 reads TGCAGTGCTAGAGCCACAGGACAGGGAGGGGAGACCCAGTACTTC.

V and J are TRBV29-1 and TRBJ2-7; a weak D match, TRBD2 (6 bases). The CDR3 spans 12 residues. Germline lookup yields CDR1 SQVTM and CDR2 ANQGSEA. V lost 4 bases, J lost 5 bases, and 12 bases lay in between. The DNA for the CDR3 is TGCAGCGTTGTCTCGGGAGTGAACGAGCAGTACTTC. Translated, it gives CSVVSGVNEQYF.

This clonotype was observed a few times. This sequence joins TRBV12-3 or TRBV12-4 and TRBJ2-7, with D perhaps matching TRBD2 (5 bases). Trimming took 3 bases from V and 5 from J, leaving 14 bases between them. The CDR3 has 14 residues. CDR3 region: CASSFSASIHEQYF. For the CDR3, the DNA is TGTGCCAGCAGTTTCAGTGCTAGCATCCACGAGCAGTACTTC.

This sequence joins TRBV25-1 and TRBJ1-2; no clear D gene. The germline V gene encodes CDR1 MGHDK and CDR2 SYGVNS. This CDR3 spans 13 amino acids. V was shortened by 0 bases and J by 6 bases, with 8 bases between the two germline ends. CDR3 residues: CASSEYVGDGYTF. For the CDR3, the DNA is TGTGCCAGCAGTGAATATGTCGGGGATGGCTACACCTTC.

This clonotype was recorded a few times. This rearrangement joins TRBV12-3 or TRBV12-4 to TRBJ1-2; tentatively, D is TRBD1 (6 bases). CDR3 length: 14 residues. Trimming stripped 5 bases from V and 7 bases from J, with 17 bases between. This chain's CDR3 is CASSPLLEGGGYTF. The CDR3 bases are TGTGCCAGCAGTCCCCTCCTGGAGGGGGGTGGCTACACCTTC.

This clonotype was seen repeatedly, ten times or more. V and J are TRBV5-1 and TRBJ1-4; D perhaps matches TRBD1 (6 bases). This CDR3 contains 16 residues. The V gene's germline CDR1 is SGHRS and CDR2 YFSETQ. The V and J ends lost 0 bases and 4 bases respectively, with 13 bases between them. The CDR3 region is CASSLVQGLGNEKLFF. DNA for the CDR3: TGCGCCAGCAGCTTGGTACAGGGACTCGGTAATGAAAAACTGTTTTTT.

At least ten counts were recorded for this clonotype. As DNA, the CDR3 is TGTGCCAGCAGTGCACTCCGGGCCAATCAGCCCCAGCATTTT. Protein sequence: CASSALRANQPQHF. This rearrangement joins TRBV28 to TRBJ1-5; D is uncertain. CDR3 length equals 14 residues. Trimming stripped 5 bases from V and 3 bases from J, with 11 bases between. The V gene's germline CDR1 is MDHEN and CDR2 SYDVKM.

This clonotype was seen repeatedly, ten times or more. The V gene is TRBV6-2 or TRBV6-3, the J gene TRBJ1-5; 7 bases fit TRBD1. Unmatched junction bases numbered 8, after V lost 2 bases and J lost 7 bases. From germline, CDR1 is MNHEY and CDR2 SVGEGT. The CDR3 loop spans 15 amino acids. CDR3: CASSYPDRVGQPQHF. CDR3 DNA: TGTGCCAGCAGTTACCCCGACAGGGTAGGCCAGCCCCAGCATTTT.

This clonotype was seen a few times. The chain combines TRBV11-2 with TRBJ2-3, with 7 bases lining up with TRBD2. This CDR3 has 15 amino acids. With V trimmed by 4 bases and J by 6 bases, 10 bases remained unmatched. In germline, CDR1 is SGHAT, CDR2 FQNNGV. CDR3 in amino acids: CASSSGAGLRDTQYF. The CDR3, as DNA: TGTGCCAGCAGCTCAGGAGCGGGGCTACGGGATACGCAGTATTTT.

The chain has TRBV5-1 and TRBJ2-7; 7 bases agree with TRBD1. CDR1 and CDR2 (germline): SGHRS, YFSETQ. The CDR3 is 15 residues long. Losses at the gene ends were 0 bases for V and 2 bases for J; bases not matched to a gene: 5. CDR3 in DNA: TGCGCCAGCAGCTTGGGGGACAGCAGCCCCTACGAGCAGTACTTC. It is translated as CASSLGDSSPYEQYF.

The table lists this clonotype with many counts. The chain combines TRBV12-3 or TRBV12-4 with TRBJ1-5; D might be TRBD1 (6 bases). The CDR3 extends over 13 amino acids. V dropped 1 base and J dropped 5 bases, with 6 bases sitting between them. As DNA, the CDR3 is TGTGCCAGCAGTTTAGGACAGGATCAGCCCCAGCATTTT. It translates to CASSLGQDQPQHF.

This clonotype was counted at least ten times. The CDR3 DNA sequence: TGTGCCAGTCAGAGAGGGGCGGTCACCGGGGAGCTGTTTTTT. This codes for CASQRGAVTGELFF. The chain recombines TRBV28 with TRBJ2-2, with D perhaps TRBD1 or TRBD2 (5 bases each). The CDR3 loop spans 14 amino acids. With 9 bases removed from V and 4 bases from J, the gap between germline ends came to 15 bases. Germline V lookup: CDR1 MDHEN, CDR2 SYDVKM.

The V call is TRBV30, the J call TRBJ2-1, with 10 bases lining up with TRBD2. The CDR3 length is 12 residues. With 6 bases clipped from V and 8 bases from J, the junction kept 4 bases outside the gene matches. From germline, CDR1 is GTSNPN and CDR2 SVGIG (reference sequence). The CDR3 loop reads CACQREGDEQFF. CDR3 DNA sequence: TGTGCCTGTCAGCGGGAGGGAGATGAGCAGTTCTTC.